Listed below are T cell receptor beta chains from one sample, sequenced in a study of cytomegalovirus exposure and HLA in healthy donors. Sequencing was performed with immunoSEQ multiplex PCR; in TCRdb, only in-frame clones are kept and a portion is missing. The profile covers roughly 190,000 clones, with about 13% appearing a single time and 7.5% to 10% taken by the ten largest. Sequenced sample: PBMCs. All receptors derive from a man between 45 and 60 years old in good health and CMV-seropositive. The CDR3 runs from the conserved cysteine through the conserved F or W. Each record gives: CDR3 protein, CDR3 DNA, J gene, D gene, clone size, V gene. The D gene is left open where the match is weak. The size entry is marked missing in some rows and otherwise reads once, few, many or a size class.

CDR3aa: CASSSRNTEAFF
CDR3nt: TGTGCCAGCTCATCTAGAAACACTGAAGCTTTCTTT
j_gene: TRBJ1-1
d_gene: NA
abundance: few
v_gene: TRBV18

CDR3aa: CASSIPRYEQFF
CDR3nt: TGTGCCAGTAGTATCCCGCGGTATGAGCAGTTCTTC
j_gene: TRBJ2-1
d_gene: NA
abundance: NA
v_gene: TRBV19

CDR3aa: CASSVIRGGTEAFF
CDR3nt: TGCGCCAGCAGTGTAATCAGGGGCGGCACTGAAGCTTTCTTT
j_gene: TRBJ1-1
d_gene: NA
abundance: few
v_gene: TRBV10-2

CDR3aa: CASSRTSGSTDTQYF
CDR3nt: TGTGCCAGCAGCCGAACTAGCGGGAGCACAGATACGCAGTATTTT
j_gene: TRBJ2-3
d_gene: TRBD2
abundance: NA
v_gene: TRBV14

CDR3aa: CATLAGGSTDTQYF
CDR3nt: TGTGCCACCCTCGCGGGGGGGAGCACAGATACGCAGTATTTT
j_gene: TRBJ2-3
d_gene: TRBD2
abundance: NA
v_gene: TRBV28

CDR3aa: CASSESIGAPDYGYTF
CDR3nt: TGTGCCAGCAGTGAATCCATAGGGGCCCCGGACTATGGCTACACCTTC
j_gene: TRBJ1-2
d_gene: NA
abundance: NA
v_gene: TRBV25-1

CDR3aa: CATGKRPPTGEQYF
CDR3nt: TGTGCCACCGGTAAGCGGCCCCCAACGGGCGAGCAGTACTTC
j_gene: TRBJ2-7
d_gene: NA
abundance: NA
v_gene: TRBV15

CDR3aa: CASSVGELYNSPLHF
CDR3nt: TGTGCCAGCAGCGTAGGCGAGCTCTATAATTCACCCCTCCACTTT
j_gene: TRBJ1-6
d_gene: NA
abundance: few
v_gene: TRBV9

CDR3aa: CASSFDRAGNTIYF
CDR3nt: TGTGCCAGCAGCTTCGACAGGGCTGGAAACACCATATATTTT
j_gene: TRBJ1-3
d_gene: TRBD1
abundance: NA
v_gene: TRBV6-5

CDR3aa: CASSQPTRGKVGQFF
CDR3nt: TGCGCCAGCAGCCAACCTACTCGGGGAAAGGTAGGGCAGTTCTTC
j_gene: TRBJ2-1
d_gene: NA
abundance: few
v_gene: TRBV4-1

CDR3aa: CASSHGTGADGYTF
CDR3nt: TGTGCCAGCAGCCACGGGACAGGCGCCGATGGCTACACCTTC
j_gene: TRBJ1-2
d_gene: TRBD1
abundance: NA
v_gene: TRBV5-4

CDR3aa: CAIRGDSTYNSPLHF
CDR3nt: TGTGCCATACGTGGGGACAGCACCTATAATTCACCCCTCCACTTT
j_gene: TRBJ1-6
d_gene: TRBD1
abundance: NA
v_gene: TRBV10-3

CDR3aa: CASSKLGTSTETQYF
CDR3nt: TGTGCCAGTAGTAAACTTGGAACCTCAACAGAAACGCAGTATTTT
j_gene: TRBJ2-3
d_gene: NA
abundance: NA
v_gene: TRBV19

CDR3aa: CASSFYRGDMNTEAFF
CDR3nt: TGCGCCAGCAGCTTTTACAGGGGGGACATGAACACTGAAGCTTTCTTT
j_gene: TRBJ1-1
d_gene: TRBD1
abundance: NA
v_gene: TRBV5-1

CDR3aa: CASSLRGAVNSPLHF
CDR3nt: TGCGCCAGCAGCCTCCGGGGGGCTGTTAATTCACCCCTCCACTTT
j_gene: TRBJ1-6
d_gene: NA
abundance: few
v_gene: TRBV4-3